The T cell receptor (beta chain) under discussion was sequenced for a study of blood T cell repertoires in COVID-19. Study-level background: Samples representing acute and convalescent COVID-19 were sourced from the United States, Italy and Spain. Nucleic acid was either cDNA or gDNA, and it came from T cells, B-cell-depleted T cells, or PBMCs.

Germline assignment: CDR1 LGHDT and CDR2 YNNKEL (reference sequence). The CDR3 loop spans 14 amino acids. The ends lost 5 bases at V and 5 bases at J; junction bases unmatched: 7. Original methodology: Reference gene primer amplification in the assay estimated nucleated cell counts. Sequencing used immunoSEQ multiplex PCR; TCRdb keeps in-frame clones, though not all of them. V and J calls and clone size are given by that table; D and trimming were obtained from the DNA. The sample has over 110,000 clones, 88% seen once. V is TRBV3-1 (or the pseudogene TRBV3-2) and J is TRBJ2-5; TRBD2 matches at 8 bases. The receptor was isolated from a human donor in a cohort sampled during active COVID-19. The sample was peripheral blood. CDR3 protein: CASSTRTSWETQYF. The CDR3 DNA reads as TGTGCCAGCAGCACGAGGACTAGCTGGGAGACCCAGTACTTC.